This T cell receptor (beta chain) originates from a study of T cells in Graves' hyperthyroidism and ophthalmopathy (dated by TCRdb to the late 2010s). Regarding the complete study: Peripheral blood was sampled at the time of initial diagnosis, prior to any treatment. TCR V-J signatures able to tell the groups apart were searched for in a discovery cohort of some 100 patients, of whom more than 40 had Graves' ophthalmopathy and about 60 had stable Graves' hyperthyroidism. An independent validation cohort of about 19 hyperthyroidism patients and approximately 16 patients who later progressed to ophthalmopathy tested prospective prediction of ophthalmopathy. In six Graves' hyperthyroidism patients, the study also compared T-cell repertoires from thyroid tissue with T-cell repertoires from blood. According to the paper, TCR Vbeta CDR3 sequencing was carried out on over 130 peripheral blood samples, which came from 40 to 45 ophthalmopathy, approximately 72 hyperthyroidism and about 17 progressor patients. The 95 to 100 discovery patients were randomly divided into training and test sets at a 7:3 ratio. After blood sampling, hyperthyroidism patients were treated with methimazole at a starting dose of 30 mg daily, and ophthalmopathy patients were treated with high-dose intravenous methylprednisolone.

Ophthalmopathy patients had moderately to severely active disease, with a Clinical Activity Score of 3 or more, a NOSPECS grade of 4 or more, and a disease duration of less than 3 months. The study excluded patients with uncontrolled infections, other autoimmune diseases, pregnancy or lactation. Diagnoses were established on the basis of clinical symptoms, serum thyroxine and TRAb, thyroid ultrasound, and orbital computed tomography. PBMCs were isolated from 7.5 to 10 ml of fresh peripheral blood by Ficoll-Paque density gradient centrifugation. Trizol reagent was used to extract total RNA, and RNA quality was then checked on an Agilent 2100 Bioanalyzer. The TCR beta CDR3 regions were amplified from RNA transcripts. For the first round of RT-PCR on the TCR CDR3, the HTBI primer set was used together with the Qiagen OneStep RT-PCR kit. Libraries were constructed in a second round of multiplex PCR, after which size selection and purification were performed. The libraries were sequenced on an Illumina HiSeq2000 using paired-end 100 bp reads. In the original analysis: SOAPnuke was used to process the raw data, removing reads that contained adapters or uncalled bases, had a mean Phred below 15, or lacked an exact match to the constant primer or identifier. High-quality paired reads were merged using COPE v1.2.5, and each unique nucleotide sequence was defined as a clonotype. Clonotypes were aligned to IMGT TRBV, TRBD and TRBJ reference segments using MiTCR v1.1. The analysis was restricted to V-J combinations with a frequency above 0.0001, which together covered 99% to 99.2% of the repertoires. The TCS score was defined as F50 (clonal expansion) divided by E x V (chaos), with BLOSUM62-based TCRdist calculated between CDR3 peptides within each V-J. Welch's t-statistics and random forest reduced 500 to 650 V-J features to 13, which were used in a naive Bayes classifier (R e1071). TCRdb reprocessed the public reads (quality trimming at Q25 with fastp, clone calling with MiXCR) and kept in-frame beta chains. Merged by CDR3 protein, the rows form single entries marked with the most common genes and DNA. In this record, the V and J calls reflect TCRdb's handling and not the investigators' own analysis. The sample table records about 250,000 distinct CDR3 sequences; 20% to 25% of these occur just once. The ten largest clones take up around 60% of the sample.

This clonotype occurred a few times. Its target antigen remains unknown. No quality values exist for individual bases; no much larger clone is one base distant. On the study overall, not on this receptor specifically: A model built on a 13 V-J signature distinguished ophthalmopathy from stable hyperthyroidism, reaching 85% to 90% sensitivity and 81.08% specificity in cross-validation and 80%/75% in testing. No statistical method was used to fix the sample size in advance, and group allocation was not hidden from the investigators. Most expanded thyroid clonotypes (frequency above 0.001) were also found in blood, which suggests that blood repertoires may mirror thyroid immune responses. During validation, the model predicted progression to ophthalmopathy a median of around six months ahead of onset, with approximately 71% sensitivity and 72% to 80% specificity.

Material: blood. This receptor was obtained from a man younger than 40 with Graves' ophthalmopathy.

The DNA is TGTGCCAGCAGCTGGTACCAAGAGACCCAGTACTTC. Its protein reads: CASSWYQETQYF. The V and J segments used are TRBV7-8 and TRBJ2-5; the D gene is unclear. V sheds 4 bases and J sheds 0 bases, leaving 3 bases between their ends. The germline V gene provides CDR1 SGHVS and CDR2 FQNEAQ. The CDR3 goes from the cysteine to the phenylalanine over 12 residues. The DNA shown is the 36-base CDR3, in frame from base 1.